A single TCR beta chain is shown here with its context. Its cognate antigen is unknown. The CDR3 runs to 15 residues. The V end lost 8 bases, the J end lost 2 bases, and 16 bases lay between the germline ends. Looked up from germline, CDR1 is MNHNS and CDR2 is SASEGT. The data are from a study of T cell repertoires in cytomegalovirus infection. Study in general: Both CMV infection and a matching HLA type were indicated by public TCR beta signatures. Study observations and caveats: HLA-C-restricted CMV clonotypes gave the most frequent clonotype in two of eight donors. Carriers of CMV and the relevant HLA type were discriminated by public TCR beta frequency.

Each CDR3 protein gets one entry after TCRdb re-called the reads with MiXCR. The sample yields under 850,000 distinct CDR3 sequences, 35% to 40% seen once. The chain has TRBV6-1 and TRBJ1-3; possibly TRBD1 for D (5 bases). Sequencing input: PBMCs. The sequence derives from a human donor in good health (CMV status not recorded). Some clones in this sample may be carry-over from other donors' samples. The DNA for the CDR3 is TGTGCCAGCCGGATGACAGCCGGTACTGGAAACACCATATATTTT. Its protein product is CASRMTAGTGNTIYF.